One sample yielded the 29 T cell receptor beta chains listed below, sequenced in a study of CD8 T cells in Susac syndrome. Random hexamers were used to reverse transcribe an amount of roughly 0.45 to 1 ug RNA. Via MiXCR, TCRdb re-called the immunoSEQ multiplex PCR reads, giving one row per CDR3 protein. The data contain about 140,000 distinct CDR3 sequences, 94% of them singletons. Specimen: CD4+ T cells from PBMCs. The receptors were sampled from a human donor in good health.

The chain couples TRBV5-1 to TRBJ1-1, with 7 bases lining up with TRBD1. Germline CDR1 is SGHRS and CDR2 is YFSETQ. This CDR3 has 16 residues. Unmatched junction bases numbered 6, after V lost 0 bases and J lost 1 base. The chain's CDR3 is CASSLGQGVTNTEAFF. The DNA of the CDR3 is TGCGCCAGCAGCTTGGGACAGGGAGTAACGAACACTGAAGCTTTCTTT.

This sequence joins TRBV30 and TRBJ1-2, with TRBD1 matching 8 bases. The CDR3 is 14 residues long. Germline V gene sequence: CDR1 GTSNPN, CDR2 SVGIG (reference sequence). With V trimmed by 1 base and J by 8 bases, 9 bases remained unmatched. The chain's CDR3 is CAWSAGGATGGYTF. The CDR3 DNA sequence: TGTGCCTGGAGTGCAGGGGGCGCCACAGGGGGCTACACCTTC.

This chain links TRBV30 with TRBJ2-3; 7 nucleotides match TRBD2. The CDR3 contains 15 residues. Germline values: CDR1 GTSNPN, CDR2 SVGIG (reference sequence). The J segment lost 6 bases and the V segment lost 4 bases, leaving 13 bases of the junction unmatched. The CDR3 nucleotides are TGTGCCTGGACTAGTAACGGACTAGGGTCTGATACGCAGTATTTT. Translating it yields CAWTSNGLGSDTQYF.

V usage is TRBV27 and J usage is TRBJ1-2; no clear D gene. The V end lost 2 bases, the J end lost 8 bases, and 15 bases lay between the germline ends. The CDR3 runs 14 residues. The germline CDR1 and CDR2 sequences are MNHEY and SMNVEV (reference sequence). CDR3 amino acids: CASSLEPFGRGYTF. The CDR3 DNA is TGTGCCAGCAGTTTAGAACCCTTCGGTCGGGGCTACACCTTC.

This chain connects TRBV12-3 or TRBV12-4 to TRBJ2-7; 8 nucleotides agree with TRBD1. Germline trimming cut 6 bases from V and 6 bases from J; bases unmatched to any gene: 4. The CDR3 extends over 12 amino acids. CDR3 coding DNA: TGTGCCAGCAGCTCAGACAGGGGCGAGCAGTACTTC. As protein: CASSSDRGEQYF.

In DNA, the CDR3 is TGCAGTGCTAGAGATCCGGGGAGGAGCAATCAGCCCCAGCATTTT. Its translation: CSARDPGRSNQPQHF. The V call is TRBV20-1, the J call TRBJ1-5; D is ambiguous. Per the germline V gene, CDR1 is DFQATT and CDR2 is SNEGSKA (reference sequence). With 0 bases removed from V and 1 base from J, the gap between germline ends came to 10 bases. This CDR3 is 15 amino acids long.

The rearrangement joins TRBV19 to TRBJ2-1, with TRBD2 matching 7 bases. The germline V gene encodes CDR1 LNHDA and CDR2 SQIVND (reference sequence). V lost 10 bases to trimming and J lost 10 bases; unmatched junction nucleotides: 13. The CDR3 consists of 13 residues. The CDR3 sequence: CAIGLADLGEQFF. In nucleotides, the CDR3 is TGTGCCATCGGCCTAGCGGATTTGGGAGAGCAGTTCTTC.

The chain carries TRBV10-3 and TRBJ2-1; TRBD1 matches at 10 bases. Losses at the gene ends were 5 bases for V and 9 bases for J; bases not matched to a gene: 10. Germline CDR1 and CDR2: ENHRY and SYGVKD. The CDR3 is 15 residues long. The CDR3 nucleotides read TGTGCCATCAGTCCCGGACAGGGGGACTATGGTGAGCAGTTCTTC. As protein: CAISPGQGDYGEQFF.

This chain connects TRBV6-1 to TRBJ2-2; 13 bases match TRBD2. This CDR3 is built from 14 residues. V lost 6 bases and J lost 10; bases outside the gene matches: 5. The V gene's germline CDR1 is MNHNS and CDR2 SASEGT. CDR3: CASSRTSGSPELFF. In DNA form, the CDR3 reads TGTGCCAGCAGCCGGACTAGCGGGAGCCCGGAGCTGTTTTTT.

The J gene is TRBJ2-7, the V gene TRBV29-1, with 9 bases aligning to TRBD2. Trimming at V came to 6 bases and at J to 6 bases, leaving 12 bases not matched to a gene. The length of the CDR3 is 14 residues. Germline CDR1 is SQVTM and CDR2 is ANQGSEA. CDR3 coding DNA: TGCAGCGTCCTATTAGCGGGAGATTTTGGCGAGCAGTACTTC. This gives the protein CSVLLAGDFGEQYF.

This chain connects TRBV2 to TRBJ2-4; perhaps TRBD1 as D (7 bases). The CDR3 covers 15 residues. The germline gives CDR1 SNHLY, CDR2 FYNNEI. Trimming removed 8 bases at V and 0 bases at J, with 14 bases between. CDR3 sequence reads: CASGGTALAKNIQYF. In DNA form, the CDR3 reads TGTGCCAGCGGAGGGACAGCCCTAGCCAAAAACATTCAGTACTTC.

The rearrangement links TRBV10-3 to TRBJ2-7; possible D gene TRBD1, 8 bases. Germline V CDR1 and CDR2: ENHRY, SYGVKD. Between the trimmed V and J ends, which lost 10 bases and 1 base, there was a span of 20 bases. The CDR3 sequence is 15 residues long. CDR3 in amino acids: CATTGNRGGSYEQYF. The CDR3 DNA follows: TGTGCCACCACGGGAAACAGGGGGGGGTCCTACGAGCAGTACTTC.

This chain connects TRBV20-1 to TRBJ1-1; a weak D match, TRBD1 (5 bases). Germline lookup yields CDR1 DFQATT and CDR2 SNEGSKA (reference sequence). The CDR3 is 14 residues long. Trimming took 8 bases from V and 2 from J, leaving 18 bases between them. Here the CDR3 DNA reads TGCAGTTCTTCTTGGCCAGGGACCAACACTGAAGCTTTCTTT. Translated: CSSSWPGTNTEAFF.

The genes are TRBV7-9 and TRBJ2-7, with 13 bases identical to TRBD2. This CDR3 contains 17 residues. Germline V lookup: CDR1 SEHNR, CDR2 FQNEAQ (reference sequence). The J segment lost 3 bases and the V segment lost 5 bases, leaving 10 bases of the junction unmatched. The CDR3 region is CASSLFFTSGRGYEQYF. CDR3 in DNA: TGTGCCAGCAGCCTATTCTTTACTAGCGGGAGGGGCTACGAGCAGTACTTC. Full variable domain (outside the CDR3, taken from reference TRBV7-9 and TRBJ2-7): DTGVSQNPRHKITKRGQNVTFRCDPISEHNRLYWYRQTLGQGPEFLTYFQNEAQLEKSRLLSDRFSAERPKGSFSTLEIQRTEQGDSAMYLCASSLFFTSGRGYEQYFGPGTRLTVT.

V is TRBV27 and J is TRBJ2-7, with D uncertain. Trimming pared 5 bases from V and 9 bases from J, leaving 17 bases between. This CDR3 spans 13 amino acids. CDR1 is MNHEY, CDR2 SMNVEV, per germline (reference sequence). CDR3 region: CASSPWKASGQYF. CDR3 nucleotide sequence: TGTGCCAGCAGTCCTTGGAAGGCCTCGGGGCAGTACTTC.

This chain joins TRBV4-1 and TRBJ1-4; a weak D match, TRBD1 (6 bases). CDR3 length equals 13 residues. V was trimmed by 4 bases and J by 6 bases, leaving 9 bases between them. The germline CDR1 and CDR2 sequences are MGHRA and YSYEKL. CDR3 in amino acids: CASSRPGDEKLFF. In DNA, the CDR3 is TGCGCCAGCAGCCGACCAGGGGATGAAAAACTGTTTTTT.

This chain connects TRBV28 to TRBJ2-5; D is possibly TRBD1 (7 bases). The CDR3 length is 14 residues. From germline, CDR1 is MDHEN and CDR2 SYDVKM. Trimming cost V 6 bases and J 4 bases, with 15 bases left between them. CDR3: CASSLRGDRETQYF. Here the CDR3 DNA reads TGTGCCAGCAGCCTCAGGGGGGATCGAGAGACCCAGTACTTC.

The V gene is TRBV6-4, the J gene TRBJ2-3; TRBD2 matches at 7 bases. Unmatched junction bases numbered 9, after V lost 0 bases and J lost 3 bases. The length of the CDR3 is 17 residues. Germline CDR1 reads MRHNA; CDR2 reads SNTAGT. DNA for the CDR3: TGTGCCAGCAGTGACTCGAGTAGCGGGCTAACTACAGATACGCAGTATTTT. Protein product: CASSDSSSGLTTDTQYF.

The chain links TRBV19 to TRBJ2-3, with TRBD2 matching over 7 bases. V dropped 2 bases and J dropped 2; count of bases not matched to a gene: 4. This CDR3 contains 15 residues. Looked up from germline, CDR1 is LNHDA and CDR2 is SQIVND (reference sequence). DNA for the CDR3: TGTGCCAGTAGTATACTAGCGGAGCCCACAGATACGCAGTATTTT. It is translated as CASSILAEPTDTQYF.

The chain carries TRBV7-9 and TRBJ1-2; D is uncertain. V shed 5 bases and J shed 5 bases, with 15 bases lying between them. This CDR3 spans 14 amino acids. Germline assignment: CDR1 SEHNR and CDR2 FQNEAQ (reference sequence). The CDR3 is CASSPPGQSYGYTF. CDR3 in DNA: TGTGCCAGCAGCCCACCCGGGCAGTCTTATGGCTACACCTTC.

The V gene is TRBV28, the J gene TRBJ2-7, with D tentatively TRBD1 (6 bases). The CDR3 consists of 15 residues. V lost 5 bases, J lost 0 bases, and 14 bases lay in between. The germline V gene encodes CDR1 MDHEN and CDR2 SYDVKM. In DNA form, the CDR3 reads TGTGCCAGCAGTCCCACAGGGCGGGCCTCCTACGAGCAGTACTTC. Its protein product is CASSPTGRASYEQYF.

The genes are TRBV19 and TRBJ2-7; D tentatively fits TRBD1 or TRBD2 (6 bases each). Germline values: CDR1 LNHDA, CDR2 SQIVND (reference sequence). V gave up 5 bases and J gave up 3 bases, with 14 bases separating them. CDR3 length equals 14 residues. CDR3 bases: TGTGCCAGTAGTTTGCAACAGGGAGGCTACGAGCAGTACTTC. Translation: CASSLQQGGYEQYF.

The gene calls are TRBV20-1 and TRBJ2-1; D might be TRBD2 (6 bases). The V end lost 4 bases, the J end lost 9 bases, and 16 bases lay between the germline ends. The CDR3 totals 13 residues. Germline CDR1 and CDR2: DFQATT and SNEGSKA (reference sequence). The CDR3 coding sequence is TGCAGTGCTACTACTACTAGCTATGGTGAGCAGTTCTTC. Translation: CSATTTSYGEQFF.

The chain uses TRBV24-1 and TRBJ2-1; perhaps TRBD1 as D (6 bases). Germline CDR1 reads KGHDR; CDR2 reads SFDVKD. Trimming cost V 3 bases and J 0 bases, with 8 bases left between them. The CDR3 covers 15 residues. The CDR3 nucleotides read TGTGCCACCAGTGATACAGGGCCCTCCTACAATGAGCAGTTCTTC. Its translation is CATSDTGPSYNEQFF.

This chain joins TRBV12-3 or TRBV12-4 and TRBJ1-1; tentatively, D is TRBD1 (5 bases). Between the trimmed V and J ends, which lost 5 bases and 4 bases, there was a span of 14 bases. The CDR3 consists of 14 residues. The CDR3 DNA reads TGTGCCAGCAGTGCCGTGTGGGGCGGCACTGAAGCTTTCTTT. Amino acids: CASSAVWGGTEAFF.

This sequence joins TRBV29-1 and TRBJ2-7, with 11 bases lining up with TRBD2. The germline gives CDR1 SQVTM, CDR2 ANQGSEA. The CDR3 length is 16 residues. V shed 2 bases, J shed 3 bases, and the junction held 9 bases outside the gene matches. CDR3 sequence: CSVESSGRADSYEQYF. In DNA, the CDR3 is TGCAGCGTTGAAAGTAGCGGGAGGGCCGACAGCTACGAGCAGTACTTC.

V usage is TRBV7-2 and J usage is TRBJ2-6; no reliable D call. The CDR3 runs to 16 residues. Germline V gives CDR1 SGHTA, CDR2 FQGNSA. The germline V and J ends were trimmed by 1 base and 4 bases, with 11 bases remaining between them. The CDR3 DNA is TGTGCCAGCAGCTTAGGCATGACCTGGGGGGCCAACGTCCTGACTTTC. It is translated as CASSLGMTWGANVLTF.

V gene TRBV7-7 combines with J gene TRBJ2-3; no clear D. There are 14 residues in the CDR3. Trimming removed 2 bases from V and 5 bases from J, with 11 bases in between. Germline CDR1 is SSHAT and CDR2 is FNYEAQ (reference sequence). The CDR3 region is CASSLSTVGDTQYF. CDR3 coding DNA: TGTGCCAGCAGCTTATCGACGGTAGGAGATACGCAGTATTTT.

This clonotype was picked up one time. This chain joins TRBV20-1 and TRBJ2-1; TRBD2 aligns across 9 bases. With 0 bases clipped from V and 3 bases from J, the junction kept 3 bases outside the gene matches. The CDR3 consists of 15 residues. Germline CDR1 and CDR2: DFQATT and SNEGSKA (reference sequence). The CDR3 nucleotides are TGCAGTGCTAGAGAACTAGCGGGCCACTACAATGAGCAGTTCTTC. Translation: CSARELAGHYNEQFF.